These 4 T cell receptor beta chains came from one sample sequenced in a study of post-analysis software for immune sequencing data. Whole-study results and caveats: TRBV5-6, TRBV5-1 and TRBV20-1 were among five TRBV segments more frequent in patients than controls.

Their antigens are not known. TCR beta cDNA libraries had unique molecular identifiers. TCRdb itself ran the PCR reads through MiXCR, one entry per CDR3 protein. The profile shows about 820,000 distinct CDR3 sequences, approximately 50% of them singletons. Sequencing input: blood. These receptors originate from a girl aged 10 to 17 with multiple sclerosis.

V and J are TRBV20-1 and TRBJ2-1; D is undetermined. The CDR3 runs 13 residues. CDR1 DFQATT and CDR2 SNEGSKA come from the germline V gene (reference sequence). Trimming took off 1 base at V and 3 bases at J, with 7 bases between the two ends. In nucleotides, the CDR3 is TGCAGTGCTAGAGCCCTCGGCTACAATGAGCAGTTCTTC. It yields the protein CSARALGYNEQFF.

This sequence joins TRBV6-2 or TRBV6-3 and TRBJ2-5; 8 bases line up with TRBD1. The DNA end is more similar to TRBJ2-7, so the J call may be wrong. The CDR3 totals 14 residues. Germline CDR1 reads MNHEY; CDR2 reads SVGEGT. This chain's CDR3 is CASSYAGQGPEQYF. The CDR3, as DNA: TGTGCCAGCAGTTACGCAGGACAGGGCCCCGAGCAGTACTTC.

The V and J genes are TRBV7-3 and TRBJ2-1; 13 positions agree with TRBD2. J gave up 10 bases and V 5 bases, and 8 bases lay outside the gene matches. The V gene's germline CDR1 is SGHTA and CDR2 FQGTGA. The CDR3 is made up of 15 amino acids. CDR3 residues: CASSPTSGRAVEQFF. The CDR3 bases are TGTGCCAGCAGCCCCACTAGCGGGAGGGCAGTGGAGCAGTTCTTC.

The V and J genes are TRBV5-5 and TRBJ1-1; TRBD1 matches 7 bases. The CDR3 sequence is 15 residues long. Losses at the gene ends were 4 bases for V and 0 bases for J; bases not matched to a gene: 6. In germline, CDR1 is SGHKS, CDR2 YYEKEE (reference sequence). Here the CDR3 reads CASSARTGMNTEAFF. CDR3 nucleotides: TGTGCCAGCAGCGCCCGGACAGGTATGAACACTGAAGCTTTCTTT.